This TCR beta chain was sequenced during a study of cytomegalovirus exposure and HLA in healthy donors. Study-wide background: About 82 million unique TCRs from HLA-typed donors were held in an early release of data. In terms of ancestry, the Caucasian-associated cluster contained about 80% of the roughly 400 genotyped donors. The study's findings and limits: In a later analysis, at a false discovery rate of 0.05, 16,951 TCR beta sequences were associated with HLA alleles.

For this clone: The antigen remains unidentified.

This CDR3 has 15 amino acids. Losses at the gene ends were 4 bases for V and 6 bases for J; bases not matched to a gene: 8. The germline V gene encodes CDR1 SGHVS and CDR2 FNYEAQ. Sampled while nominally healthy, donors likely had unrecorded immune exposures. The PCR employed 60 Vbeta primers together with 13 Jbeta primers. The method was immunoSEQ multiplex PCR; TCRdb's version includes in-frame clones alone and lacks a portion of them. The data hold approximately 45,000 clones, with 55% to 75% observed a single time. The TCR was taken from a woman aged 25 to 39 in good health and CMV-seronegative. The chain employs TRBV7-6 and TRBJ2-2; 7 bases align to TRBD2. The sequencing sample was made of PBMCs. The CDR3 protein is CASSSRLAGPGELFF. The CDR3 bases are TGTGCCAGCAGCTCAAGACTAGCCGGGCCCGGGGAGCTGTTTTTT. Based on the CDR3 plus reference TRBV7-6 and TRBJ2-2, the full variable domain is GAGVSQSPRYKVTKRGQDVALRCDPISGHVSLYWYRQALGQGPEFLTYFNYEAQQDKSGLPNDRFSAERPEGSISTLTIQRTEQRDSAMYRCASSSRLAGPGELFFGEGSRLTVL.